These 20 T cell receptor beta chains were sequenced from one sample in a study of blood T cell repertoires in COVID-19. Sequencing was performed with immunoSEQ multiplex PCR; in TCRdb, only in-frame clones are kept and a portion is missing. The table shows a few hundred thousand clones, with 75% to 90% occurring only once. Sequenced material: peripheral blood. The receptors stem from a woman aged 70-85 years with COVID-19, enrolled during active disease.

The table lists this clone with many counts. This chain joins TRBV4-2 and TRBJ1-5; TRBD1 might be the D (5 bases). Germline V gives CDR1 LGHNA, CDR2 YNFKEQ. The V end lost 3 bases, the J end lost 5 bases, and 8 bases lay between the germline ends. This CDR3 has 13 amino acids. The CDR3: CASSQGLDQPQHF. DNA for the CDR3: TGTGCCAGCAGCCAGGGACTTGATCAGCCCCAGCATTTT.

The chain carries TRBV18 and TRBJ1-2, with 8 bases fitting TRBD1. CDR1 is KGHSH and CDR2 is LQKENI in the germline V gene. The ends lost 3 bases at V and 3 bases at J; junction bases unmatched: 0. The CDR3 has 13 amino acids. CDR3 coding DNA: TGTGCCAGCTCACCGACAGGGGACTATGGCTACACCTTC. Its protein is CASSPTGDYGYTF.

This sequence joins TRBV2 and TRBJ2-3; the D gene is possibly TRBD1 (5 bases). Trimming removed 7 bases from V and 4 bases from J, with 9 bases in between. The germline V gene encodes CDR1 SNHLY and CDR2 FYNNEI. CDR3 length: 12 residues. CDR3 sequence: CASNRMADTQYF. CDR3 nucleotide sequence: TGTGCCAGCAACAGGATGGCAGATACGCAGTATTTT.

This sequence joins TRBV6-5 and TRBJ1-1, with a possible D match to TRBD1 (6 bases). Germline CDR1 is MNHEY and CDR2 is SVGAGI. The length of the CDR3 is 14 residues. The V end lost 2 bases, the J end lost 3 bases, and 10 bases lay between the germline ends. CDR3 DNA sequence: TGTGCCAGCAGTTACGACCACAGGGACACTGAAGCTTTCTTT. Translation gives CASSYDHRDTEAFF.

This clone was counted a single time. The chain carries TRBV19 and TRBJ2-7, with 11 bases lining up with TRBD2. The CDR3 totals 14 residues. V shed 3 bases, J shed 3 bases, and the junction held 1 base outside the gene matches. Germline V gene lookup returns CDR1 LNHDA and CDR2 SQIVND (reference sequence). As DNA, the CDR3 is TGTGCCAGTAGTATCACTAGCGGGAGCTACGAGCAGTACTTC. Its translation is CASSITSGSYEQYF.

This chain links TRBV5-6 with TRBJ2-1, with no clear D. V lost 2 bases and J 8 bases, leaving 5 bases between the germline ends. CDR1 SGHDT and CDR2 YYEEEE come from the germline V gene. The CDR3 covers 11 residues. The CDR3 sequence: CASSFFDEQFF. CDR3 DNA: TGTGCCAGCAGCTTCTTCGATGAGCAGTTCTTC.

The chain recombines TRBV11-3 with TRBJ2-1, with 10 bases lining up with TRBD2. The CDR3 runs 14 residues. CDR1 and CDR2 from the germline V gene are SGHNT and YENEEA. The V gene end was trimmed by 5 bases and the J gene end by 6 bases; junction bases not matched to a gene: 4. Here the CDR3 DNA reads TGTGCCAGCAGCCCCCGGACTAGCGGCAATGAGCAGTTCTTC. Protein sequence: CASSPRTSGNEQFF.

V usage is TRBV29-1 and J usage is TRBJ2-7; 9 nucleotides align to TRBD1. The germline gives CDR1 SQVTM, CDR2 ANQGSEA. CDR3 length: 14 residues. V lost 4 bases to trimming and J lost 2 bases; unmatched junction nucleotides: 6. The chain's CDR3 is CSVARDRVTYEQYF. The CDR3 DNA reads as TGCAGCGTTGCCCGGGACAGGGTTACCTACGAGCAGTACTTC.

The V and J genes are TRBV19 and TRBJ2-1, with D tentatively TRBD2 (5 bases). The V and J ends lost 7 bases and 5 bases respectively, with 12 bases between them. Germline CDR1 LNHDA, CDR2 SQIVND (reference sequence). The CDR3 consists of 13 residues. The DNA of the CDR3 is TGTGCCAGTAAGCGGAGCCTAGACAATGAGCAGTTCTTC. It specifies CASKRSLDNEQFF.

Here the CDR3 DNA reads TGTGCCAGCAGCCGGACAGCCGAAGCTTTCTTT. This gives the protein CASSRTAEAFF. V is TRBV6-2 or TRBV6-3 and J is TRBJ1-1, with D possibly TRBD1 on 6 matching bases. CDR1 is MNHEY and CDR2 is SVGEGT in the germline V gene. Trimming removed 6 bases from V and 8 bases from J, with 10 bases in between. The CDR3 is 11 amino acids.

This clone has a handful of counts. The chain couples TRBV2 to TRBJ2-1; TRBD1 might be the D (6 bases). In germline, CDR1 is SNHLY, CDR2 FYNNEI. V was clipped by 5 bases and J by 9 bases, with 14 bases between them. The CDR3 consists of 13 residues. CDR3 sequence: CASSLNGGGEQFF. The CDR3 nucleotides read TGTGCCAGCAGTCTAAATGGGGGCGGTGAGCAGTTCTTC.

A single count supports this clone. The chain has TRBV5-1 and TRBJ2-3; 9 bases match TRBD2. The CDR3 consists of 19 residues. V trimming: 0 bases; J trimming: 2 bases; junction bases outside the gene matches: 13. The germline V gene has CDR1 SGHRS and CDR2 YFSETQ. CDR3 bases: TGCGCCAGCAGCTTGGGTGTTAATTCCGGGACTAGCCTCACAGATACGCAGTATTTT. Translating gives CASSLGVNSGTSLTDTQYF.

The chain has TRBV20-1 and TRBJ2-7; TRBD2 is a possible D gene (6 bases). The CDR3 is 14 amino acids. The V gene lost 3 bases and the J gene lost 3 bases, with 15 bases spanning the gap. Per the germline V gene, CDR1 is DFQATT and CDR2 is SNEGSKA (reference sequence). The DNA of the CDR3 is TGCAGTGCTAGTATACGAGCGGGTGTCTACGAGCAGTACTTC. Protein product: CSASIRAGVYEQYF.

This sequence joins TRBV20-1 and TRBJ2-7, with D possibly matching TRBD2 (5 bases). Looked up from germline, CDR1 is DFQATT and CDR2 is SNEGSKA (reference sequence). The V end lost 4 bases, the J end lost 9 bases, and 13 bases lay between the germline ends. The CDR3 has 11 residues. In DNA form, the CDR3 reads TGCAGTGCTAATTTACTAGACGCGCAGTACTTC. Encoded protein: CSANLLDAQYF.

The rearrangement joins TRBV9 to TRBJ2-1; 8 positions agree with TRBD2. Germline CDR1 reads SGDLS; CDR2 reads YYNGEE. The CDR3 covers 14 residues. Trimming took 4 bases from V and 6 from J; bases not matched to a gene: 6. The CDR3 region is CASSSGTRVNEQFF. The CDR3 coding sequence is TGTGCCAGCAGCTCCGGGACTAGAGTCAATGAGCAGTTCTTC. Filled out from reference TRBV9 and TRBJ2-1, the complete variable domain reads DSGVTQTPKHLITATGQRVTLRCSPRSGDLSVYWYQQSLDQGLQFLIQYYNGEERAKGNILERFSAQQFPDLHSELNLSSLELGDSALYFCASSSGTRVNEQFFGPGTRLTVL.

The chain recombines TRBV5-1 with TRBJ2-7; D gene unclear. CDR3 size: 15 residues. The V end was cut by 0 bases, the J end by 3 bases, with 13 bases between. Germline loops: CDR1 SGHRS, CDR2 YFSETQ. For the CDR3, the DNA is TGCGCCAGCAGCTTGGCAGCCGAGAGGATCTACGAGCAGTACTTC. It translates to CASSLAAERIYEQYF.

V gene TRBV7-2 combines with J gene TRBJ2-7; a weak D match, TRBD1 (5 bases). The CDR3 runs to 16 residues. The germline V and J ends were trimmed by 5 bases and 2 bases, with 19 bases remaining between them. Germline-derived CDR1 and CDR2 are SGHTA and FQGNSA. The CDR3 here is CASSPDSRTPTYEQYF. For the CDR3, the DNA is TGTGCCAGCAGCCCCGACTCAAGGACACCCACCTACGAGCAGTACTTC.

This chain joins TRBV20-1 and TRBJ2-7; no clear D. The CDR3 contains 11 residues. Germline V gene lookup returns CDR1 DFQATT and CDR2 SNEGSKA (reference sequence). Trimming shortened V by 6 bases and J by 7 bases, and 13 bases separated the two germline ends. CDR3 sequence: CSARPLGEQYF. The CDR3 DNA sequence: TGCAGTGCGCGGCCCCTGGGTGAGCAGTACTTC.

The chain uses TRBV5-4 and TRBJ2-5; possible D gene TRBD2, 6 bases. The germline gives CDR1 SGHNT, CDR2 YYREEE (reference sequence). The germline V and J ends were trimmed by 5 bases and 3 bases, with 14 bases remaining between them. CDR3 length equals 14 residues. This CDR3 reads CASREGLPKETQYF. CDR3 sequence (DNA): TGTGCCAGCAGGGAGGGACTCCCAAAAGAGACCCAGTACTTC.

The rearrangement joins TRBV5-1 to TRBJ1-2; D is undetermined. CDR3 length equals 15 residues. The germline gives CDR1 SGHRS, CDR2 YFSETQ. V was shortened by 4 bases and J by 5 bases, with 18 bases between the two germline ends. CDR3 loop: CASSPEGRSTYGYTF. CDR3 in DNA: TGCGCCAGCAGCCCGGAGGGAAGGTCCACTTATGGCTACACCTTC.